This T cell receptor beta chain is from a study of T cell repertoires in aging, cancer and after chemotherapy. Study-wide background: Roughly 8.8 million TCR reads made up the full dataset. Overall study results and limits: Median generation probability rose over the chemotherapy interval in each cancer cohort, suggesting rebound thymic output. Age-matched healthy donors had significantly more diverse, less clonal blood TCR repertoires than untreated cancer patients. In cancer patients, declining TCR diversity with age involved lost richness and lost evenness.

The template was genomic DNA from peripheral blood, not RNA. Multiplex touch-down PCR with TRB-A/B primers amplified rearranged V-D-J TRB sequences. TCRdb used MiXCR to reprocess the multiplex PCR reads, holding one entry per CDR3 protein. The sample comprises around 13,000 distinct CDR3 sequences, roughly 20% of which are singletons, and 4.5% to 6% rests with the top ten. This clonotype is medium-sized in the sample. Its antigen remains unidentified. The origin of this receptor is a human donor in good health. The sequencing sample was made of blood.

The CDR3 coding sequence is TGCAGTGCTAGACTAGCGGGGGGGTACAATGAGCAGTTCTTC. It encodes CSARLAGGYNEQFF. The rearrangement links TRBV20-1 to TRBJ2-1; 12 bases map to TRBD2. The CDR3 runs 14 residues. With 2 bases clipped from V and 4 bases from J, the junction kept 0 bases outside the gene matches. CDR1 is DFQATT, CDR2 SNEGSKA, per germline (reference sequence).